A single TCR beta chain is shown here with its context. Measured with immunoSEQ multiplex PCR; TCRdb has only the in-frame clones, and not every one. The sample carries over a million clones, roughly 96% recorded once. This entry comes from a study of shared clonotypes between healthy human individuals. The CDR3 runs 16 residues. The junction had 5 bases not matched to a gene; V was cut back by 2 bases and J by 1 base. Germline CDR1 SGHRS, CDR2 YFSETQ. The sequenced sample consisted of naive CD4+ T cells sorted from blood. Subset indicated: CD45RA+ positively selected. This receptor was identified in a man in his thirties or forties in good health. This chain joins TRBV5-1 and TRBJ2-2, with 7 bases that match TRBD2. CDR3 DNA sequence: TGCGCCAGCAGCTTAGGACTAGGAGGGAACACCGGGGAGCTGTTTTTT. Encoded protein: CASSLGLGGNTGELFF.